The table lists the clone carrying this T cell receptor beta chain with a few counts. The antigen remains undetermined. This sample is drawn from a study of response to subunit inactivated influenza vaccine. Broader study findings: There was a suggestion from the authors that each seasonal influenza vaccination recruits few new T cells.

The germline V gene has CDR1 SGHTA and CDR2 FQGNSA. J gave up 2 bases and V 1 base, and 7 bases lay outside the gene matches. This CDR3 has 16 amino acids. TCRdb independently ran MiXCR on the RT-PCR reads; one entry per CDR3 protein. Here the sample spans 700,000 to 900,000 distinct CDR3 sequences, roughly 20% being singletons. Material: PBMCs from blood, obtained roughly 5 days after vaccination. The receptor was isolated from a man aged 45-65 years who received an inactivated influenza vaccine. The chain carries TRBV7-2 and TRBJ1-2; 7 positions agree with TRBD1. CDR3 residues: CASSLGPGQLNYGYTF. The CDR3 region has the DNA TGTGCCAGCAGCTTAGGGCCGGGACAGTTAAACTATGGCTACACCTTC.